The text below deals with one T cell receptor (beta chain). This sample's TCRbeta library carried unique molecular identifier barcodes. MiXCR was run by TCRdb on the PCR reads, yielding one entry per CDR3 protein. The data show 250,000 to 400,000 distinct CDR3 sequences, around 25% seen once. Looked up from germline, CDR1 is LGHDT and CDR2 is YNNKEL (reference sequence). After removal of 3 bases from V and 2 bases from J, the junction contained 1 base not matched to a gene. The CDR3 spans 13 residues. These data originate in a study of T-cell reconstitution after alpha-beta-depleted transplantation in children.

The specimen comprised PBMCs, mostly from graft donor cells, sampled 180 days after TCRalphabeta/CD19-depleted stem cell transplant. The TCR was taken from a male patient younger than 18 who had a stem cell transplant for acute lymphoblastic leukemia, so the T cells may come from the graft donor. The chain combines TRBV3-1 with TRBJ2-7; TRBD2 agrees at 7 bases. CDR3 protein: CASSHGLAYEQYF. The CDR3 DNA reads TGTGCCAGCAGCCACGGACTAGCCTACGAGCAGTACTTC.